The 28 T cell receptor beta chains below were found in one sample sequenced in a study of technical replicates of blood from several donors. Clones were read by immunoSEQ multiplex PCR, and TCRdb kept only the in-frame ones, dropping some. The table lists tens of thousands of clones, 95% to 98% of them singletons, with approximately 0.28% in the top ten. The sample comprised T cells isolated from PBMCs. These receptors came from a human donor in good health.

A word on this clone: The identical CDR3 is also encoded by other nucleotide sequences in the sample. The chain combines TRBV2 with TRBJ1-1; the D is unclear. Deletions cut 4 bases from V and 5 bases from J, with 5 bases between. CDR1 is SNHLY and CDR2 is FYNNEI in the germline V gene. CDR3 size: 11 residues. CDR3 protein: CASSGGTEAFF. Here the CDR3 DNA reads TGTGCCAGCAGTGGAGGGACTGAAGCTTTCTTT.

The CDR3 DNA reads TGTGCCAGCCTAGTGAGCGGCACAGATACGCAGTATTTT. Translation: CASLVSGTDTQYF. The V call is TRBV11-2, the J call TRBJ2-3; D gene ambiguous. V shed 8 bases and J shed 1 base, with 10 bases lying between them. CDR3 length: 13 residues. In germline, CDR1 is SGHAT, CDR2 FQNNGV.

In this sample, this clone turned up once. The chain has TRBV7-8 and TRBJ2-7, with TRBD1 matching 7 bases. The CDR3 extends over 13 amino acids. Looked up from germline, CDR1 is SGHVS and CDR2 is FQNEAQ. The junction had 1 base not matched to a gene; V was cut back by 4 bases and J by 1 base. CDR3 sequence (DNA): TGTGCCAGCAGCTGGGGACAGTCCTACGAGCAGTACTTC. It encodes CASSWGQSYEQYF.

The rearrangement uses TRBV7-9 and TRBJ1-5; D is uncertain. Germline-derived CDR1 and CDR2 are SEHNR and FQNEAQ (reference sequence). The CDR3 covers 15 residues. Deletions cut 2 bases from V and 6 bases from J, with 14 bases between. The CDR3 nucleotides are TGTGCCAGCAGCTTAATGGACTCGGAGGGTCAGCCCCAGCATTTT. Its translation is CASSLMDSEGQPQHF.

The V and J genes are TRBV5-4 and TRBJ2-3; perhaps TRBD2 as D (6 bases). Germline V gene lookup returns CDR1 SGHNT and CDR2 YYREEE (reference sequence). The V gene lost 2 bases and the J gene lost 5 bases, with 9 bases spanning the gap. This CDR3 contains 13 residues. The CDR3, as DNA: TGTGCCAGCAGCTTAAAAGCGGGAGATACGCAGTATTTT. Translated: CASSLKAGDTQYF.

The rearrangement joins TRBV5-1 to TRBJ2-5, with D tentatively TRBD1 (5 bases). The CDR3 extends over 12 amino acids. Per the germline V gene, CDR1 is SGHRS and CDR2 is YFSETQ. Between the trimmed V and J ends, which lost 4 bases and 5 bases, there was a span of 9 bases. Here the CDR3 DNA reads TGCGCCAGCAGCCCTTCAGGGGAGACCCAGTACTTC. This codes for CASSPSGETQYF.

This sequence joins TRBV19 and TRBJ2-1; D perhaps matches TRBD2 (5 bases). The CDR3 spans 14 residues. CDR1 LNHDA and CDR2 SQIVND come from the germline V gene (reference sequence). V lost 2 bases and J lost 5, with 10 bases in between. The CDR3 DNA follows: TGTGCCAGTAGTATATTAGTGGGAGACAATGAGCAGTTCTTC. As protein: CASSILVGDNEQFF.

This chain uses TRBV30 with TRBJ2-2, with a possible D match to TRBD2 (5 bases). Germline CDR1 GTSNPN, CDR2 SVGIG (reference sequence). V was cut by 5 bases and J by 7 bases, with 8 bases left in between. The CDR3 sequence is 11 residues long. CDR3 DNA: TGTGCCTGGGATACTAGCGGGGAGCTGTTTTTT. Residues: CAWDTSGELFF.

The chain joins TRBV10-1 to TRBJ2-7; no clear D gene. V dropped 1 base and J dropped 3 bases, with 10 bases sitting between them. There are 14 residues in the CDR3. Germline CDR1 reads WNHNN; CDR2 reads SYGVQD (reference sequence). The CDR3: CASSEYRKVYEQYF. In DNA, the CDR3 is TGCGCCAGCAGTGAGTACAGAAAGGTCTACGAGCAGTACTTC.

The chain carries TRBV10-3 and TRBJ2-7; no reliable D call. There are 13 residues in the CDR3. Trimming cost V 8 bases and J 0 bases, with 11 bases left between them. Germline CDR1 and CDR2: ENHRY and SYGVKD. In DNA, the CDR3 is TGTGCCATCCGAGATACGAGCTCCTACGAGCAGTACTTC. The encoded protein is CAIRDTSSYEQYF.

This sequence joins TRBV27 and TRBJ2-3; D is perhaps TRBD2 (6 bases). Trimming shortened V by 3 bases and J by 5 bases, and 9 bases separated the two germline ends. Germline V CDR1 and CDR2: MNHEY, SMNVEV (reference sequence). The CDR3 loop spans 13 amino acids. The CDR3 DNA reads as TGTGCCAGCAGTTTTCGGGAGAAAGATACGCAGTATTTT. Its translation: CASSFREKDTQYF.

J is TRBJ2-7 and V is TRBV11-2, with a tentative D call TRBD2 (6 bases). The CDR3 length is 15 residues. The germline gives CDR1 SGHAT, CDR2 FQNNGV. V lost 5 bases and J lost 0, with 14 bases in between. CDR3 protein: CASSPRDRISYEQYF. The CDR3 DNA reads as TGTGCCAGCAGCCCGCGGGACCGAATCTCCTACGAGCAGTACTTC.

V usage is TRBV10-3 and J usage is TRBJ2-2; 7 nucleotides agree with TRBD1. Germline assignment: CDR1 ENHRY and CDR2 SYGVKD. This CDR3 spans 14 amino acids. The trim removed 5 bases at V and 7 bases at J, leaving 7 bases unmatched. The CDR3 loop reads CAISRDREVGELFF. DNA of the CDR3: TGTGCCATCAGTCGGGACAGAGAGGTCGGGGAGCTGTTTTTT.

The chain is built from TRBV27 and TRBJ2-1; weak D call: TRBD2 (6 bases). Trimming took off 6 bases at V and 7 bases at J, with 25 bases between the two ends. The CDR3 length is 17 residues. Per germline, CDR1 MNHEY and CDR2 SMNVEV (reference sequence). The CDR3 DNA is TGTGCCAGCAGCTTAAGATTTGGGACTCAACTTGGGAATGAGCAGTTCTTC. Translation: CASSLRFGTQLGNEQFF.

V gene TRBV13 combines with J gene TRBJ2-1; D ambiguous. Trimming left V 5 bases short and J 7 bases short, with 6 bases between. CDR1 is PRHDT, CDR2 FYEKMQ, per germline (reference sequence). CDR3 length equals 11 residues. Written as DNA, the CDR3 is TGTGCCAGCAGCCCGGGTAATGAGCAGTTCTTC. It yields the protein CASSPGNEQFF.

The chain is built from TRBV5-1 and TRBJ2-7; 7 bases are shared with TRBD2. The germline CDR1 and CDR2 sequences are SGHRS and YFSETQ. CDR3 length equals 12 residues. With 5 bases clipped from V and 2 bases from J, the junction kept 1 base outside the gene matches. CDR3 loop: CASRGGPYEQYF. The CDR3 DNA is TGCGCCAGCAGGGGAGGGCCCTACGAGCAGTACTTC. Looking up the rest from reference TRBV5-1 and TRBJ2-7 gives the full variable domain: KAGVTQTPRYLIKTRGQQVTLSCSPISGHRSVSWYQQTPGQGLQFLFEYFSETQRNKGNFPGRFSGRQFSNSRSEMNVSTLELGDSALYLCASRGGPYEQYFGPGTRLTVT.

This sequence joins TRBV4-1 and TRBJ2-7; 12 nucleotides line up with TRBD2. Germline CDR1 is MGHRA and CDR2 is YSYEKL. This CDR3 has 17 amino acids. J gave up 5 bases and V 4 bases, and 12 bases lay outside the gene matches. The CDR3 reads CASSPRVVTSGRDEQYF. The CDR3 DNA is TGCGCCAGCAGCCCCAGGGTGGTGACTAGCGGGAGAGACGAGCAGTACTTC.

DNA of the CDR3: TGTGCCAGCAGTCCGGACAGAAATAATGAAAAACTGTTTTTT. This translates into CASSPDRNNEKLFF. This chain joins TRBV2 and TRBJ1-4; maybe TRBD1 (6 bases). This CDR3 has 14 amino acids. Trimming left V 5 bases short and J 4 bases short, with 11 bases between. Per the germline V gene, CDR1 is SNHLY and CDR2 is FYNNEI.

This rearrangement joins TRBV29-1 to TRBJ2-3, with a possible D match to TRBD2 (6 bases). Germline values: CDR1 SQVTM, CDR2 ANQGSEA. This CDR3 has 14 residues. V gave up 1 base and J gave up 3 bases, with 11 bases separating them. CDR3 in DNA: TGCAGCGTTGAAGGCGCCCGGGGGACAGATACGCAGTATTTT. Translation gives CSVEGARGTDTQYF.

This chain joins TRBV7-9 and TRBJ2-7, with D possibly TRBD1 on 6 matching bases. The CDR3 is 14 residues long. V was trimmed by 5 bases and J by 1 base, leaving 12 bases between them. The germline gives CDR1 SEHNR, CDR2 FQNEAQ (reference sequence). CDR3 nucleotide sequence: TGTGCCAGCAGCGAACAGGGCGGTTCCTACGAGCAGTACTTC. Its protein product is CASSEQGGSYEQYF.

The rearrangement uses TRBV7-8 and TRBJ2-7, with 14 bases matching TRBD2. Trimming at V came to 4 bases and at J to 2 bases, leaving 4 bases not matched to a gene. The CDR3 extends over 16 amino acids. Germline V gene data show CDR1 as SGHVS and CDR2 as FQNEAQ. The CDR3: CASSSGGLAGAYEQYF. CDR3 nucleotides: TGTGCCAGCAGCTCAGGGGGACTAGCGGGGGCCTACGAGCAGTACTTC.

The rearrangement joins TRBV7-9 to TRBJ1-2, with 9 bases matching TRBD1. Germline V CDR1 and CDR2: SEHNR, FQNEAQ (reference sequence). With 5 bases clipped from V and 6 bases from J, the junction kept 4 bases outside the gene matches. The CDR3 spans 13 residues. This CDR3 reads CASSPGTGNGYTF. CDR3 bases: TGTGCCAGCAGCCCCGGGACAGGGAATGGCTACACCTTC.

DNA of the CDR3: TGCGCCAGCAGCCTTATAGCGGGGGACCAAGAGACCCAGTACTTC. It yields the protein CASSLIAGDQETQYF. This chain connects TRBV4-1 to TRBJ2-5; 9 bases match TRBD2. Germline assignment: CDR1 MGHRA and CDR2 YSYEKL. V lost 4 bases and J lost 0; bases outside the gene matches: 3. The length of the CDR3 is 15 residues.

The rearrangement joins TRBV12-5 to TRBJ2-7; D possibly corresponds to TRBD1 (5 bases). Trimming stripped 3 bases from V and 3 bases from J, with 9 bases between. Germline V lookup: CDR1 LGHNT, CDR2 FRNRAP. This CDR3 region has 13 residues. CDR3 sequence: CASGFDSFYEQYF. Written as DNA, the CDR3 is TGTGCTAGTGGTTTTGACAGTTTCTACGAGCAGTACTTC.

This sequence joins TRBV6-5 and TRBJ2-1; 10 positions agree with TRBD2. Germline V CDR1 and CDR2: MNHEY, SVGAGI. V was clipped by 6 bases and J by 1 base; unmatched bases: 3. This CDR3 region has 15 residues. The chain's CDR3 is CASSRTSGSYNEQFF. The CDR3 coding sequence is TGTGCCAGCAGCCGGACTAGCGGATCCTACAATGAGCAGTTCTTC.

The V call is TRBV19, the J call TRBJ1-1, with unresolved D. V lost 5 bases, J lost 3 bases, and 10 bases lay in between. The germline V gene encodes CDR1 LNHDA and CDR2 SQIVND (reference sequence). The CDR3 has 13 residues. The CDR3 sequence: CASSYSGDTEAFF. The CDR3 DNA reads TGTGCCAGTAGTTACTCTGGTGACACTGAAGCTTTCTTT. The whole variable domain, remainder taken from reference TRBV19 and TRBJ1-1, is DGGITQSPKYLFRKEGQNVTLSCEQNLNHDAMYWYRQDPGQGLRLIYYSQIVNDFQKGDIAEGYSVSREKKESFPLTVTSAQKNPTAFYLCASSYSGDTEAFFGQGTRLTVV.

The chain uses TRBV6-1 and TRBJ1-1, with 8 positions matching TRBD1. Germline V lookup: CDR1 MNHNS, CDR2 SASEGT. V lost 2 bases and J lost 4; bases outside the gene matches: 3. CDR3 size: 14 residues. CDR3 sequence reads: CASSEPGQVTEAFF. In DNA, the CDR3 is TGTGCCAGCAGTGAACCGGGACAGGTCACTGAAGCTTTCTTT.

The chain links TRBV11-2 to TRBJ1-1; D is uncertain. CDR3 length equals 13 residues. Germline V gene lookup returns CDR1 SGHAT and CDR2 FQNNGV. Trimming took 2 bases from V and 3 from J, leaving 7 bases between them. The CDR3 region is CASSLQRDTEAFF. CDR3 DNA sequence: TGTGCCAGCAGCTTACAGCGCGACACTGAAGCTTTCTTT.